Each of the 21 T cell receptor beta chains below was sequenced from the same sample in a study of shared clonotypes between healthy human individuals. The repertoire was sequenced with immunoSEQ multiplex PCR; TCRdb's copy has only in-frame clones and lacks some. The sample carries over a million clones, approximately 96% recorded once. The specimen sequenced was naive CD4+ T cells sorted from blood. Subset specified: CD45RA+ positively selected. All receptors derive from a man aged 30 to 45 in good health.

This rearrangement joins TRBV29-1 to TRBJ1-1; D is uncertain. V gave up 6 bases and J gave up 5 bases, with 10 bases separating them. CDR3 length: 11 residues. The germline V gene encodes CDR1 SQVTM and CDR2 ANQGSEA. The CDR3 nucleotides are TGCAGCGTCCGACCGAGAACTGAAGCTTTCTTT. Amino acid sequence: CSVRPRTEAFF.

The chain carries TRBV29-1 and TRBJ2-4, with D unresolved. V was cut by 4 bases and J by 1 base, with 8 bases left in between. This CDR3 has 13 amino acids. Germline CDR1 and CDR2: SQVTM and ANQGSEA. Written as DNA, the CDR3 is TGCAGCGTTGTCCTAGGGGCCAAAAACATTCAGTACTTC. This sequence encodes CSVVLGAKNIQYF.

This chain joins TRBV11-3 and TRBJ2-1; perhaps D is TRBD1 or TRBD2 (5 bases each). CDR1 and CDR2 from the germline V gene are SGHNT and YENEEA. CDR3 length: 15 residues. V was trimmed by 5 bases and J by 5 bases, leaving 16 bases between them. The CDR3 region is CASSRGQGSNNEQFF. As DNA, the CDR3 is TGTGCCAGCAGCCGCGGGCAGGGATCGAACAATGAGCAGTTCTTC.

For this clone: Other DNA sequences in this specimen translate into the identical CDR3. The V call is TRBV9, the J call TRBJ2-2; D not certain. The CDR3 consists of 14 residues. The V end was cut by 0 bases, the J end by 4 bases, with 7 bases between. CDR1 is SGDLS, CDR2 YYNGEE, per germline. Here the CDR3 reads CASSVATGTGELFF. The CDR3 nucleotides are TGTGCCAGCAGCGTAGCTACGGGCACCGGGGAGCTGTTTTTT.

The chain couples TRBV19 to TRBJ1-1, with D tentatively TRBD1 (5 bases). Germline V gives CDR1 LNHDA, CDR2 SQIVND (reference sequence). The CDR3 is made up of 14 amino acids. V was clipped by 6 bases and J by 0 bases, with 11 bases between them. The CDR3 DNA reads as TGTGCCAGTAGCACGACAGCTATGAACACTGAAGCTTTCTTT. It specifies CASSTTAMNTEAFF.

The chain carries TRBV6-5 and TRBJ2-1; no clear D. The CDR3 runs 13 residues. V was cut by 6 bases and J by 5 bases, with 11 bases left in between. Germline V CDR1 and CDR2: MNHEY, SVGAGI. The CDR3 spells CASRPWADNEQFF. DNA for the CDR3: TGTGCCAGCAGACCTTGGGCTGACAATGAGCAGTTCTTC.

The chain joins TRBV5-5 to TRBJ2-7; D perhaps matches TRBD2 (5 bases). Germline V gene data show CDR1 as SGHKS and CDR2 as YYEKEE (reference sequence). Between the trimmed V and J ends, which lost 0 bases and 3 bases, there was a span of 13 bases. The CDR3 consists of 15 residues. Here the CDR3 reads CASSLGGSANYEQYF. The CDR3 DNA is TGTGCCAGCAGCTTGGGAGGGAGCGCTAACTACGAGCAGTACTTC.

V gene TRBV4-3 combines with J gene TRBJ2-2; 10 positions match TRBD2. The CDR3 contains 16 residues. After removal of 4 bases from V and 1 base from J, the junction contained 3 bases not matched to a gene. Germline CDR1 is LGHNA and CDR2 is YSLEER. CDR3: CASSLGLAENTGELFF. For the CDR3, the DNA is TGCGCCAGCAGCCTAGGACTAGCGGAGAACACCGGGGAGCTGTTTTTT.

This chain uses TRBV6-1 with TRBJ2-7, with TRBD2 identical over 8 bases. The CDR3 covers 13 residues. The germline V gene has CDR1 MNHNS and CDR2 SASEGT. The J segment lost 2 bases and the V segment lost 8 bases, leaving 5 bases of the junction unmatched. CDR3 protein: CASGVAGTYEQYF. The CDR3 DNA reads TGTGCCAGCGGGGTAGCGGGAACCTACGAGCAGTACTTC.

The chain employs TRBV7-9 and TRBJ2-3; 9 bases line up with TRBD1. The ends lost 2 bases at V and 3 bases at J; junction bases unmatched: 3. CDR3 size: 15 residues. Germline V gives CDR1 SEHNR, CDR2 FQNEAQ (reference sequence). CDR3 in DNA: TGTGCCAGCAGCTTATTAGGGACAGGGACAGATACGCAGTATTTT. Protein: CASSLLGTGTDTQYF.

The chain combines TRBV21-1 with TRBJ2-3; whether TRBD2, the table's D call, matches the DNA was not checked. TRBV21-1 is marked as a pseudogene. The CDR3 runs to 15 residues. DNA for the CDR3: TGTGCCAGCAATAGACTAGCGGGAGAGACAGATACGCAGTATTTT. Encoded protein: CASNRLAGETDTQYF.

The chain employs TRBV19 and TRBJ2-1; D unresolved. V shed 5 bases and J shed 6 bases, with 14 bases lying between them. The CDR3 consists of 14 residues. Germline values: CDR1 LNHDA, CDR2 SQIVND (reference sequence). In DNA, the CDR3 is TGTGCCAGTAGTCGTGTCCAGGTAGTCAATGAGCAGTTCTTC. This translates into CASSRVQVVNEQFF.

The V and J genes are TRBV6-1 and TRBJ2-3, with D unresolved. Germline assignment: CDR1 MNHNS and CDR2 SASEGT. The CDR3 length is 15 residues. Trimming cost V 5 bases and J 2 bases, with 14 bases left between them. Here the CDR3 DNA reads TGTGCCAGCAGTCTGTCCCTATACTACACAGATACGCAGTATTTT. Translation: CASSLSLYYTDTQYF.

This chain links TRBV5-1 with TRBJ2-2; D perhaps matches TRBD2 (5 bases). The CDR3 extends over 16 amino acids. Trimming took off 0 bases at V and 4 bases at J, with 13 bases between the two ends. Per the germline V gene, CDR1 is SGHRS and CDR2 is YFSETQ. The CDR3 sequence: CASSLDGAAGTGELFF. CDR3 nucleotide sequence: TGCGCCAGCAGCTTGGATGGAGCCGCGGGCACCGGGGAGCTGTTTTTT.

Concerning this clone: Other DNA sequences in the same sample also yield this CDR3. The CDR3, as DNA: TGTGCCAGCTCCCCCGGGACGAGCTCCTACGAGCAGTACTTC. Its protein product is CASSPGTSSYEQYF. The rearrangement uses TRBV18 and TRBJ2-7, with D perhaps matching TRBD1 or TRBD2 (5 bases each). The V end was cut by 6 bases, the J end by 0 bases, with 12 bases between. There are 14 residues in the CDR3. Germline CDR1 KGHSH, CDR2 LQKENI.

The rearrangement links TRBV6-5 to TRBJ1-1; D uncertain. Trimming left V 7 bases short and J 1 base short, with 13 bases between. CDR1 is MNHEY, CDR2 SVGAGI, per germline. This CDR3 is built from 14 residues. The CDR3 sequence: CASTPGIPNTEAFF. The CDR3 coding sequence is TGTGCCAGCACCCCGGGGATACCGAACACTGAAGCTTTCTTT.

The chain joins TRBV30 to TRBJ2-7; 7 nucleotides line up with TRBD1. CDR1 and CDR2 (germline): GTSNPN, SVGIG (reference sequence). Trimming removed 8 bases from V and 2 bases from J; junction bases left unmatched: 12. This CDR3 is built from 14 residues. CDR3 amino acids: CAGGRDRDTYEQYF. CDR3 nucleotide sequence: TGTGCCGGGGGTAGAGACAGGGACACCTACGAGCAGTACTTC.

This chain joins TRBV7-3 and TRBJ2-2, with 11 bases fitting TRBD2. The CDR3 sequence is 19 residues long. With 5 bases clipped from V and 5 bases from J, the junction kept 16 bases outside the gene matches. The germline V gene has CDR1 SGHTA and CDR2 FQGTGA. The CDR3 sequence is CASSNHGLAGGEGTGELFF. In nucleotides, the CDR3 is TGTGCCAGCAGCAACCACGGACTAGCGGGTGGTGAGGGGACCGGGGAGCTGTTTTTT.

The chain recombines TRBV13 with TRBJ2-2; 9 bases align to TRBD2. Germline-derived CDR1 and CDR2 are PRHDT and FYEKMQ (reference sequence). There are 16 residues in the CDR3. Trimming at V came to 3 bases and at J to 4 bases, leaving 6 bases not matched to a gene. For the CDR3, the DNA is TGTGCCAGCAGCTTTGGCGGGAGGGCCCCCACCGGGGAGCTGTTTTTT. Protein sequence: CASSFGGRAPTGELFF.

The DNA of the CDR3 is TGTGCCAGCAGTGTTGAAGGACAGACCATAACTGAAGCTTTCTTT. It yields the protein CASSVEGQTITEAFF. The chain couples TRBV2 to TRBJ1-1; a weak D match, TRBD1 (6 bases). The CDR3 has 15 residues. The germline CDR1 and CDR2 sequences are SNHLY and FYNNEI. V dropped 4 bases and J dropped 5 bases, with 17 bases sitting between them.

There are a few counts of this clone. The chain joins TRBV18 to TRBJ1-2; TRBD1 might be the D (5 bases). V was shortened by 0 bases and J by 4 bases, with 9 bases between the two germline ends. Germline V gene data show CDR1 as KGHSH and CDR2 as LQKENI. The CDR3 is 14 amino acids. The CDR3 sequence is CASSPPPGTYGYTF. The CDR3 DNA follows: TGTGCCAGCTCACCACCTCCCGGGACCTATGGCTACACCTTC.